The T cell receptor (beta chain) described here comes from a study of blood T cell repertoires in COVID-19. Germline values: CDR1 SNHLY, CDR2 FYNNEI. Trimming removed 5 bases from V and 5 bases from J, with 13 bases in between. The CDR3 runs 14 residues. Authors' methods: Using reference gene primer amplification, nucleated cell counts were estimated. The protocol was immunoSEQ multiplex PCR, while the TCRdb copy is restricted to in-frame clones and leaves out a portion. V and J calls and clone size are as listed in that table; D and trimming were resolved from the DNA. The table lists about 290,000 clones, about 82% of them singletons.

The rearrangement uses TRBV2 and TRBJ1-5, with D possibly matching TRBD1 (5 bases). The sequence was obtained from a woman in her forties or fifties with active or convalescent COVID-19. Sample: peripheral blood. CDR3 sequence reads: CASSITGPDQPQHF. The CDR3 DNA reads TGTGCCAGCAGTATTACAGGCCCGGATCAGCCCCAGCATTTT.